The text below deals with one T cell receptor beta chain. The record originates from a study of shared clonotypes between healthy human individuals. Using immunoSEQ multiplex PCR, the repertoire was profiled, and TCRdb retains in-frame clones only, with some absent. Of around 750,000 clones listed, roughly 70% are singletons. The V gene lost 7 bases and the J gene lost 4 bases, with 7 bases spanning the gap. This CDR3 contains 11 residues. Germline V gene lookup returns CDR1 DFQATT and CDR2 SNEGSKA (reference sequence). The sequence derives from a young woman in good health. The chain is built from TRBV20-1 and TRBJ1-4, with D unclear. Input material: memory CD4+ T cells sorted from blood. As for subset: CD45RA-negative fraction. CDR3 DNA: TGCAGTGGGCCTTATAATGAAAAACTGTTTTTT. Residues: CSGPYNEKLFF.